The subject of this entry is one TCR beta chain. The sample holds one count of this clone. Its antigen specificity is not known. No clone much larger than this one lies a single base away; base qualities are absent. The CDR3, cysteine through phenylalanine, is 14 amino acids long. The read is trimmed to its CDR3 DNA, 42 bases read in frame from base 1. Here V drops 9 bases and J drops 5 bases, and the junction holds 12 bases not matched to any gene. Sequences MNHEY (CDR1) and SMNVEV (CDR2) are obtained from the germline V gene (reference sequence). The data stem from a study of blood T cell repertoires in COVID-19 (dated by TCRdb to about 2020). Turning to the overall study: Samples covering the acute and convalescent phases of COVID-19 were provided by collaborators in the United States, Italy and Spain. The material from the prospective study consisted of cDNA or gDNA derived from T cells, B-cell-depleted T cells, or PBMCs. The dataset comprised deeply sampled blood TCRbeta repertoires from subjects exposed to, actively infected with, or recovered from COVID-19. The repertoires were released in a freely available public database intended as a resource for research on the immune response to SARS-CoV-2. The samples were drawn from two sources: the first 160 participants of the ongoing ImmuneRACE study, and fewer than 1,500 subjects contributed by 6 global collaborators. Nearly every sample came with metadata listing a de-identified subject ID, COVID-19 status, age in years and sex. Where available, HLA class I and class II types were taken from metadata supplied by the sample provider and were not determined by assay-based typing.

Broader findings and caveats from the paper: Clinical and demographic metadata were provided uncurated, with the amount varying by source and participant.

TCRbeta CDR3 regions were amplified from genomic DNA using the immunoSEQ Assay, a bias-controlled multiplex PCR. The source study handled its data this way. Nucleated cell counts per sample were estimated from amplification of reference gene primers within the assay. Sequence reads were collapsed and filtered to measure the absolute abundance of every unique TCRbeta CDR3 rearrangement. For each sample, productive Simpson clonality was calculated by taking the square root of Simpson's diversity index across productive rearrangements. TCRdb mirrors the immuneACCESS table, restricted to in-frame sequences. Some clones are absent from its copies; in checked studies, under half trace to an unresolved V gene, and the reason for the others is unknown. V and J calls and clone size come straight from that table; D and trimming were deduced from the DNA. The sample data list over 400,000 clones, and 85% to 90% of these were observed just once. The ten largest clones take up less than 9% of the sample.

In Seattle, one collaborating source enrolled patients while the infection was active and tracked those patients longitudinally over the course of disease. Each collaborating institution followed its own protocols to collect whole blood in K2EDTA tubes. For TCRbeta analysis, collaborator samples were shipped as frozen whole blood, as isolated PBMCs, or as DNA extracted from either sample type. The source material was peripheral blood. The chain is encoded by TRBV27 joined to TRBJ1-1, and TRBD1 aligns with 7 junction nucleotides. This TCR was recovered from a woman in her fifties or sixties with COVID-19, enrolled during active disease. The encoded CDR3 is CASLLRTGGTEAFF. The DNA reads as follows: TGTGCCAGTTTGCTTCGGACAGGAGGAACTGAAGCTTTCTTT.